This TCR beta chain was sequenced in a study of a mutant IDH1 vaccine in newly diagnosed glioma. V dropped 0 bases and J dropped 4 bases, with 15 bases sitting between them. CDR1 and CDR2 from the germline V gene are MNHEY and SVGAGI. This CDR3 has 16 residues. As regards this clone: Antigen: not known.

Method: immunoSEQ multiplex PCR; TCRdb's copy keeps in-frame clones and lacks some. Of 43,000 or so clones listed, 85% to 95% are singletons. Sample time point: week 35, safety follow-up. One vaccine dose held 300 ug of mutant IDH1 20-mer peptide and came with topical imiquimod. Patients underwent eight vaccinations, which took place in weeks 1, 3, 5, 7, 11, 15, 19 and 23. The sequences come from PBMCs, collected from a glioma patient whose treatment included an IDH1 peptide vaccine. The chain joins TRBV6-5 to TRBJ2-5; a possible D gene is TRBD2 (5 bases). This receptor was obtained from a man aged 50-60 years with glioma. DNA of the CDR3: TGTGCCAGCAGTTACTCTCGGGGTCGGGTGCCAGAGACCCAGTACTTC. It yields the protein CASSYSRGRVPETQYF.